This TCR beta chain stems from a study of T cells in women clearing cervical HPV infection. About the study: Cases' blood sampling followed lesion detection by median roughly 160 days (90 to 200).

Study-level findings and limits: Repertoire richness, not evenness, was significantly elevated in CIN3+ cases versus controls.

The protocol was immunoSEQ multiplex PCR, while the TCRdb copy is restricted to in-frame clones and leaves out a portion. Found here are about 15,000 clones; the top ten clones hold around 8%. On this clone itself: The antigen is not known. From the germline J gene comes the end of the CDR3, since the read stops 3 residues before it.

Dot-blot hybridization genotyped cervical HPV amplified with MY09/MY11 PCR. V gave up 3 bases and J gave up 3 bases, with 6 bases separating them. This CDR3 comprises 13 residues. In germline, CDR1 is WNHNN, CDR2 SYGVQD (reference sequence). V usage is TRBV10-1 and J usage is TRBJ1-5; D unresolved. The origin of this receptor is a woman aged 18 to 69 with a cervical HPV16 infection that either progressed to CIN3+ or cleared (not recorded which). What was sequenced was blood buffy coat. The CDR3 DNA, read in part, is TGCGCCAGCAGTGAAGGTACCAATCAGCCC. Protein sequence: CASSEGTNQP. The CDR3 in full is CASSEGTNQPQHF.